Listed below are T cell receptor beta chains from one sample, sequenced in a study of blood T cell repertoires in COVID-19. Assay: immunoSEQ multiplex PCR; the TCRdb copy retains only in-frame clones and omits some. Of under 250,000 clones listed, roughly 84% were seen once; the top ten hold roughly 2.4%. Input material: peripheral blood. The receptors were sampled from a woman in her sixties or seventies with acute or convalescent COVID-19. CDR3s include the opening cysteine and the closing phenylalanine or tryptophan. A clone size is listed for some rows: how often the clone was seen (once, few, many), or a class if it is expanded.

j_gene: TRBJ1-5
abundance: -
len: 15
v_gene: TRBV5-1
CDR3aa: CASSLEGDRNQPQHF

j_gene: TRBJ2-5
abundance: -
len: 14
v_gene: TRBV19
CDR3aa: CASSILAGEETQYF

j_gene: TRBJ1-2
abundance: few
len: 18
v_gene: TRBV5-1
CDR3aa: CASSPRGEAGSRGGGYTF

j_gene: TRBJ2-1
abundance: -
len: 12
v_gene: TRBV9
CDR3aa: CASSVVNNEQFF

j_gene: TRBJ2-5
abundance: -
len: 15
v_gene: TRBV4-2
CDR3aa: CASSQVASLLETQYF

j_gene: TRBJ1-5
abundance: -
len: 13
v_gene: TRBV5-8
CDR3aa: CASSLVGSQPQHF

j_gene: TRBJ1-2
abundance: -
len: 15
v_gene: TRBV5-4
CDR3aa: CASSPGTGSAYGYTF

j_gene: TRBJ2-7
abundance: -
len: 14
v_gene: TRBV7-9
CDR3aa: CASSLAWQGYEQYF

j_gene: TRBJ1-4
abundance: once
len: 15
v_gene: TRBV5-5
CDR3aa: CASSLAGLFDEKLFF

j_gene: TRBJ1-5
abundance: -
len: 19
v_gene: TRBV12-2
CDR3aa: CASRLRFRSGVSGNQPQHF

j_gene: TRBJ1-1
abundance: -
len: 16
v_gene: TRBV3-1/TRBV3-2
CDR3aa: CASSQVVGQGNTEAFF

j_gene: TRBJ1-2
abundance: -
len: 14
v_gene: TRBV18
CDR3aa: CASSPTPANYGYTF

j_gene: TRBJ1-1
abundance: few
len: 14
v_gene: TRBV9
CDR3aa: CASSVGQVNTEAFF

j_gene: TRBJ1-1
abundance: -
len: 14
v_gene: TRBV11-2
CDR3aa: CASSLQGRNTEAFF

j_gene: TRBJ1-2
abundance: few
len: 14
v_gene: TRBV6-5
CDR3aa: CASKEGSTDYGYTF

j_gene: TRBJ1-4
abundance: once
len: 14
v_gene: TRBV7-2
CDR3aa: CASSSPPRGEKLFF

j_gene: TRBJ1-6
abundance: -
len: 17
v_gene: TRBV4-3
CDR3aa: CASSQSATGQGSSPLHF

j_gene: TRBJ2-1
abundance: -
len: 16
v_gene: TRBV5-6
CDR3aa: CASSYLAGGPLNEQFF

j_gene: TRBJ1-1
abundance: -
len: 15
v_gene: TRBV5-1
CDR3aa: CASSPFRGPSTEAFF

j_gene: TRBJ1-1
abundance: -
len: 15
v_gene: TRBV4-3
CDR3aa: CASSQDRGLDTEAFF